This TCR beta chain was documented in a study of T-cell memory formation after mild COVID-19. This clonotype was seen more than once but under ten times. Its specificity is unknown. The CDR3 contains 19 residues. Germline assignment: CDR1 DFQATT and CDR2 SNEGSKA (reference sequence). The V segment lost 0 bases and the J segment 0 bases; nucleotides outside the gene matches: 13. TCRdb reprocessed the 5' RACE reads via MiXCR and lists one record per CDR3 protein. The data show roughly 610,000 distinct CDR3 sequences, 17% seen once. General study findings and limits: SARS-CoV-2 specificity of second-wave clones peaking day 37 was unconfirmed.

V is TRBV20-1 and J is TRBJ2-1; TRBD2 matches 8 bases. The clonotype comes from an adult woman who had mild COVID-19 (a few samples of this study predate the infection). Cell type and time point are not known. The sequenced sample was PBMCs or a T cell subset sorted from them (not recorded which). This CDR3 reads CSAREQAGADGSSYNEQFF. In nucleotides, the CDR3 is TGCAGTGCTAGAGAACAAGCGGGGGCGGACGGGAGCTCCTACAATGAGCAGTTCTTC.